Described below is a single T cell receptor (beta chain) sequence and its context. Its antigen has not been determined. Within one base of it there is no much larger clone, and no base qualities were kept. Relative to germline, V is missing 4 bases and J is missing 6 bases, with 3 bases of the junction outside any gene match. From the germline V gene, CDR1 is SGHRS and CDR2 is YFSETQ. Reading from cysteine to phenylalanine, the CDR3 counts 14 amino acids. Only the CDR3 part of the read is kept: 42 bases, read in frame from the first base. According to the study, the label for this sample's treatment or condition signals: oral pan-JAK inhibitor, 5-10 mg twice daily. Lesional scalp punch biopsies and peripheral blood were collected from alopecia areata patients. PBMCs were isolated by density centrifugation and stained for CD3, CD4 and CD8, after which CD4+ and CD8+ T cells were sorted on a FACSAria.

This entry belongs to a study of CD8+ T cells in alopecia areata listed by TCRdb under 2018. Some background on the complete study: The treated patients, all with moderate-to-severe alopecia areata, were enrolled in an open-label pilot trial of oral tofacitinib given at 5 to 10 mg twice daily. Patients received tofacitinib for 6 to 18 months and were then followed off drug for 6 months to check for delayed response and recurrence. In treated patients, disease severity was measured using the SALT score, which gives the percentage of scalp surface area affected. High-throughput TCRbeta sequencing was used to examine T cell clonal expansion in alopecia areata in both the C3H/HeJ mouse model and human patients. In humans, TCRbeta sequencing was performed on scalp tissue and on sorted CD4+ and CD8+ peripheral blood T cells from healthy controls and from patients with patchy or totalis/universalis alopecia areata. Tofacitinib-treated patients had biopsies at baseline and at 4 and 24 weeks of treatment, with a later scalp biopsy in several patients. Clonality in the scalp was compared among normal scalp (n=4), patchy alopecia areata scalp (n=8), and alopecia totalis/universalis scalp (n=8). The RNA source kit depended on sample type: the PAXgene miRNA kit for fixed scalp, the miRNeasy kit for PBMCs, and the RNeasy kit for mouse skin. TCRbeta CDR3 regions were amplified by immunoSEQ multiplex PCR using 35 Vbeta forward and 13 Jbeta reverse primers.

Libraries were built with the immunoSEQ multiplex PCR assay. RNA was extracted from all samples and reverse transcribed into cDNA, which served as template for TCR sequencing. SuperScript III was used for first-strand cDNA synthesis, primed with a 2:1 mix of oligo-dT and random hexamers. A synthetic immune receptor repertoire was used to measure amplification bias, and any remaining bias was corrected computationally. Processing in the source paper ran as follows. Raw reads were preprocessed for error removal, and CDR3 was defined according to IMGT conventions as running from the conserved cysteine to phenylalanine. Clonality was computed by normalizing Shannon entropy by log2 of the number of productive unique TCRs and subtracting the result from 1. Scalp TCRbeta sequences were cross-referenced with sorted blood CD4 and CD8 repertoires so that the CD4 or CD8 identity of scalp clones could be inferred. TCRdb provides this immuneACCESS table in a form limited to in-frame rearrangements. Some clones are lacking; in checked studies, under half of them reflect an unresolved V gene, and why the rest are absent is not known. D and trimming were read from the DNA, whereas the V and J calls and clone size are those reported in that table. A total of 200,000 to 250,000 clones appear in this sample, roughly two fifths of them only once. The biggest ten clones account for under 0.55% of the sample.

General findings and caveats noted by the study authors: Tofacitinib significantly decreased scalp clonality and the number of expanded CD8+ clones among the top 100 scalp clones. Compared with normal scalp, lesional scalp, particularly in alopecia totalis/universalis, had higher clonality and more expanded CD8+ clones, which suggests antigenic drive. Because the treated cohort was small and included a single nonresponder, larger studies are needed to assess links between baseline CD8+ expansion and response. Scalp TCR repertoire analysis is complicated because resident alphabeta T cells in normal human skin are also sequenced, whereas mouse skin is dominated by gammadelta T cells. TCR sequences shared between patients were less clear than in mice, possibly partly because of HLA diversity in the patient population. During tofacitinib treatment, many expanded lesional clones remained in scalp and blood, and this persistence may partly explain relapse after treatment is stopped.

The sequence links TRBV5-1 to TRBJ1-5, and TRBD1 matches 11 of the central bases. Specimen: CD4+ T cells sorted from blood, collected between weeks 30 and 35, from a patient treated with tofacitinib. This TCR came from a human donor with alopecia areata. The CDR3: CASSQGQGGQPQHF. In nucleotide form, the sequence is TGCGCCAGCAGCCAGGGACAGGGGGGTCAGCCCCAGCATTTT. Extended through the reference TRBV5-1 and TRBJ1-5 proteins, this CDR3 yields the full variable domain: KAGVTQTPRYLIKTRGQQVTLSCSPISGHRSVSWYQQTPGQGLQFLFEYFSETQRNKGNFPGRFSGRQFSNSRSEMNVSTLELGDSALYLCASSQGQGGQPQHFGDGTRLSIL.